This is a list of T cell receptor beta chains from one sample in a study of blood T cell repertoires in COVID-19. Only in-frame clones appear in the TCRdb table, and some are missing; sequencing was by immunoSEQ multiplex PCR. This repertoire shows over 450,000 clones, less than 90% found once; its top ten account for less than 9%. The sample consisted of peripheral blood. The receptors stem from a woman aged 50 to 60 with COVID-19, enrolled during active disease. Each CDR3 is given with its conserved first and last residue. A D gene is named only where the DNA matches it firmly. Only some rows state a clone size, as once, few, many or a class for expanded clones.

J gene: TRBJ1-5
D gene: NA
V gene: TRBV3-1/TRBV3-2
clone size: NA
CDR3 protein: CASSQDPPGINQPQHF
CDR3 DNA: TGTGCCAGCAGCCAAGACCCCCCAGGGATTAATCAGCCCCAGCATTTT

J gene: TRBJ1-5
D gene: NA
V gene: TRBV5-6
clone size: few
CDR3 protein: CASSFQGHQPQHF
CDR3 DNA: TGTGCCAGCAGCTTCCAGGGCCACCAGCCCCAGCATTTT

J gene: TRBJ2-1
D gene: TRBD2
V gene: TRBV27
clone size: NA
CDR3 protein: CASSSTSGLYNEQFF
CDR3 DNA: TGTGCCAGCAGTTCCACTAGCGGGCTATACAATGAGCAGTTCTTC

J gene: TRBJ2-2
D gene: TRBD1
V gene: TRBV5-4
clone size: NA
CDR3 protein: CASSLDRGAGELFF
CDR3 DNA: TGTGCCAGCAGCTTGGACAGGGGGGCCGGGGAGCTGTTTTTT

J gene: TRBJ2-7
D gene: NA
V gene: TRBV30
clone size: NA
CDR3 protein: CAGLGQGLYEQYF
CDR3 DNA: TGTGCCGGCCTAGGGCAGGGCCTATACGAGCAGTACTTC

J gene: TRBJ1-2
D gene: TRBD1
V gene: TRBV7-9
clone size: NA
CDR3 protein: CASSLGGGPYGYTF
CDR3 DNA: TGTGCCAGCAGCTTAGGAGGGGGCCCCTATGGCTACACCTTC

J gene: TRBJ1-5
D gene: NA
V gene: TRBV25-1
clone size: NA
CDR3 protein: CASSDISNQPQHF
CDR3 DNA: TGTGCCAGCAGTGACATTAGCAATCAGCCCCAGCATTTT

J gene: TRBJ2-3
D gene: TRBD2
V gene: TRBV19
clone size: NA
CDR3 protein: CASSISGGTTDTQYF
CDR3 DNA: TGTGCCAGTAGTATTAGCGGGGGGACCACAGATACGCAGTATTTT

J gene: TRBJ1-6
D gene: NA
V gene: TRBV6-5
clone size: NA
CDR3 protein: CASIMTRWDSPLHF
CDR3 DNA: TGTGCCAGCATCATGACCAGGTGGGATTCACCCCTCCACTTT

J gene: TRBJ1-5
D gene: NA
V gene: TRBV19
clone size: NA
CDR3 protein: CASSIDINQPQHF
CDR3 DNA: TGTGCCAGTAGTATAGACATCAATCAGCCCCAGCATTTT

J gene: TRBJ1-1
D gene: NA
V gene: TRBV5-6
clone size: NA
CDR3 protein: CASSLVGKNTEAFF
CDR3 DNA: TGTGCCAGCAGCTTGGTTGGCAAGAACACTGAAGCTTTCTTT

J gene: TRBJ1-2
D gene: NA
V gene: TRBV2
clone size: NA
CDR3 protein: CASSNSNGNYGYTF
CDR3 DNA: TGTGCCAGCAGTAACAGTAACGGAAACTATGGCTACACCTTC

J gene: TRBJ1-4
D gene: TRBD1
V gene: TRBV11-2
clone size: NA
CDR3 protein: CASSFSGQANEKLFF
CDR3 DNA: TGTGCCAGCAGCTTCTCGGGACAGGCCAATGAAAAACTGTTTTTT

J gene: TRBJ2-3
D gene: TRBD1
V gene: TRBV10-3
clone size: NA
CDR3 protein: CAISGRTGEVKDTQYF
CDR3 DNA: TGTGCCATCAGTGGGAGGACAGGGGAAGTTAAAGATACGCAGTATTTT

J gene: TRBJ1-2
D gene: NA
V gene: TRBV30
clone size: NA
CDR3 protein: CAWAGEMWYGYTF
CDR3 DNA: TGTGCCTGGGCAGGGGAAATGTGGTATGGCTACACCTTC

J gene: TRBJ1-1
D gene: NA
V gene: TRBV7-6
clone size: NA
CDR3 protein: CASSFGGEAFF
CDR3 DNA: TGTGCCAGCAGCTTTGGGGGGGAGGCTTTCTTT

J gene: TRBJ2-7
D gene: TRBD2
V gene: TRBV10-3
clone size: NA
CDR3 protein: CAISESGGGLLTYEQYF
CDR3 DNA: TGTGCCATCAGTGAGTCCGGGGGGGGGCTACTCACCTACGAGCAGTACTTC

J gene: TRBJ2-3
D gene: TRBD1
V gene: TRBV2
clone size: NA
CDR3 protein: CASARTGSSDTQYF
CDR3 DNA: TGTGCCAGCGCGAGGACAGGGTCGTCAGATACGCAGTATTTT

J gene: TRBJ2-7
D gene: TRBD2
V gene: TRBV7-9
clone size: NA
CDR3 protein: CASSPTQRGKDEQYF
CDR3 DNA: TGTGCCAGCAGCCCGACCCAGCGGGGGAAGGACGAGCAGTACTTC

J gene: TRBJ1-2
D gene: NA
V gene: TRBV6-6
clone size: NA
CDR3 protein: CASKSGDYGYTF
CDR3 DNA: TGTGCCAGCAAGTCAGGGGACTATGGCTACACCTTC

J gene: TRBJ1-6
D gene: NA
V gene: TRBV6-6
clone size: NA
CDR3 protein: CASSYLDSYNSPLHF
CDR3 DNA: TGTGCCAGCAGTTACTTAGACAGTTATAATTCACCCCTCCACTTT